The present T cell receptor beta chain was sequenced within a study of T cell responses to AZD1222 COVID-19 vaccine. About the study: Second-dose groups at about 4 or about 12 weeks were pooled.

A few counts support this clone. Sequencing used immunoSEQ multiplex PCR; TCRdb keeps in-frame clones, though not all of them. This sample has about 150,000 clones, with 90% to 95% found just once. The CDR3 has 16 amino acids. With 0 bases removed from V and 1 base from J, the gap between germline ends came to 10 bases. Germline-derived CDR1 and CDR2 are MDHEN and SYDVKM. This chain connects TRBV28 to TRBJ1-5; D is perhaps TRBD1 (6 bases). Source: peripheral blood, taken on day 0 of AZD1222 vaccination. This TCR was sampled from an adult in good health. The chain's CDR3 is CASSLWTGLSNQPQHF. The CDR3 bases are TGTGCCAGCAGTTTATGGACAGGTCTCAGCAATCAGCCCCAGCATTTT.